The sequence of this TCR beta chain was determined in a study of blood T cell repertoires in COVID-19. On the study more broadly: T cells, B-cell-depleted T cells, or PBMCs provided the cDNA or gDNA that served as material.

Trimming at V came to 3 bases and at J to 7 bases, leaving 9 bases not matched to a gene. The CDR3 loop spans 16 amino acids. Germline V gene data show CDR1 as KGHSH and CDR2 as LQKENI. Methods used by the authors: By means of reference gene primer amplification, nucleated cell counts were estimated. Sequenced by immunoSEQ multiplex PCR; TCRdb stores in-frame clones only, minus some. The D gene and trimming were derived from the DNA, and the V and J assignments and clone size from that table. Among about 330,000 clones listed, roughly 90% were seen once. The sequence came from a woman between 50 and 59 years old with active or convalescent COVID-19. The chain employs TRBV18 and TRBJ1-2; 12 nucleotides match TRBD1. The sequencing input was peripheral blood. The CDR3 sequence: CASSPGTGTGGLGYTF. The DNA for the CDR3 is TGTGCCAGCTCACCGGGAACCGGGACAGGGGGCCTTGGCTACACCTTC.